This is a list of T cell receptor beta chains from one sample in a study of T-cell memory formation after mild COVID-19. A single record per CDR3 protein comes from TCRdb applying MiXCR to the 5' RACE reads. The sample comprises about 440,000 distinct CDR3 sequences, approximately 20% of which are singletons, and approximately 8.1% rests with the top ten. Sample: PBMCs or a T cell subset sorted from them (not recorded which). The receptors were gathered from an adult woman who had mild COVID-19 (a few samples of this study predate the infection). Cell type and time point are not known. Both conserved end residues are part of each CDR3. A D gene is named only where the DNA matches it firmly. Clone size is not always given. Where it is, it says once, few, many or a class for expanded clones.

J | D | V | size | DNA | CDR3
TRBJ2-3 | NA | TRBV11-2 | NA | TGTGCCAGTCTCCGAGGGAGAGGGGTCACAGATACGCAGTATTTT | CASLRGRGVTDTQYF
TRBJ1-2 | NA | TRBV24-1 | few | TGTGCCACCAGTGACTTCAGACAGGACCAGCGTAACTATGGCTACACCTTC | CATSDFRQDQRNYGYTF
TRBJ2-1 | NA | TRBV20-1 | few | TGCAGTGCTAGAGACCGACTAGCCTACAATGAGCAGTTCTTC | CSARDRLAYNEQFF
TRBJ1-2 | NA | TRBV13 | NA | TGTGCCAGCAGAGCCGGACTCTATGGCTACACCTTC | CASRAGLYGYTF
TRBJ2-1 | NA | TRBV3-1 | NA | TGTGCCAGCAGCCACACAGCTTACGACTCAGGACACTGGGGAAATGAGCAGTTCTTC | CASSHTAYDSGHWGNEQFF
TRBJ1-1 | NA | TRBV20-1 | few | TGCAGTGCAGGAGGGGCTTTCTTT | CSAGGAFF
TRBJ2-3 | TRBD2 | TRBV5-1 | few | TGCGCCAGCAGCTTGGGACTAGCGTATGGCACAGATACGCAGTATTTT | CASSLGLAYGTDTQYF
TRBJ2-1 | TRBD2 | TRBV20-1 | few | TGCAGTGCTAGCGGGCGGGAGTTGAGTGAGCAGTTCTTC | CSASGRELSEQFF
TRBJ1-6 | NA | TRBV20-1 | NA | TGCAGTGCTAGAGTAGGGCATCCTGATTCACCCCTCCACTTT | CSARVGHPDSPLHF
TRBJ1-4 | TRBD1 | TRBV20-1 | NA | TGCAGTGCTCCCCGGACAGGGGGCCACGAAAAACTGTTTTTT | CSAPRTGGHEKLFF
TRBJ1-4 | NA | TRBV19 | NA | TGTGCCAGTAGTCCCCCTCAGGGCCTCAATGAAAAACTGTTTTTT | CASSPPQGLNEKLFF
TRBJ2-2 | NA | TRBV14 | few | TGTGCCAGCAGCCAATATTACGCAACTAACACCGGGGAGCTGTTTTTT | CASSQYYATNTGELFF
TRBJ1-1 | TRBD1 | TRBV20-1 | NA | TGCAGTGCTAGAGTTGCGACAGGGAGGGATACTGAAGCTTTCTTT | CSARVATGRDTEAFF
TRBJ2-7 | TRBD1 | TRBV10-3 | NA | TGTGCCATAGGGCGACAGGGGATGGGGGAGCAGTACTTC | CAIGRQGMGEQYF
TRBJ2-3 | TRBD2 | TRBV7-8 | few | TGTGCCAGCAGCTTAGCGGGGGGGATGTATTTT | CASSLAGGMYF
TRBJ2-7 | TRBD2 | TRBV12-3/TRBV12-4 | NA | TGTGCCAGCAGTCCCCGGACTAGCGGAAGCTCCTACGAGCAGTACTTC | CASSPRTSGSSYEQYF
TRBJ2-1 | TRBD2 | TRBV7-2 | NA | TGTGCCAGCAGCCTAGAGCGGGATACTTACAATGAGCAGTTCTTC | CASSLERDTYNEQFF
TRBJ2-3 | TRBD1 | TRBV7-7 | NA | TGTGCCAGCAGTTTAGGACAGGGAGATACGCAGTATTTT | CASSLGQGDTQYF
TRBJ2-5 | TRBD1 | TRBV3-1 | NA | TGTGCCAGCAGCTTCTTGTTGGGACAGGGAGCCGAGACCCAGTACTTC | CASSFLLGQGAETQYF
TRBJ2-7 | TRBD2 | TRBV12-3/TRBV12-4 | many | TGCGCCTCGTCCCTAGCGGGGGGGCCCTACGAGCAGTACTTC | CASSLAGGPYEQYF
TRBJ1-2 | TRBD1 | TRBV2 | few | TGTGCCAGCAGTCCCCGACAGGGGGCAGGCTATGGCTACACCTTC | CASSPRQGAGYGYTF
TRBJ2-7 | TRBD2 | TRBV7-9 | NA | TGTGCCAGCAGCTTAGGTCTAGCGGGAGCGATCGAGCAGTACTTC | CASSLGLAGAIEQYF
TRBJ2-7 | NA | TRBV12-3/TRBV12-4 | few | TGTGCCAGCAGCCTGACACACCGGACTTCCTACGAGCAGTACTTC | CASSLTHRTSYEQYF
TRBJ2-2 | NA | TRBV3-1 | NA | TGTGCCAGCAGCCTCCGGGCAGGGCGCAACACCGGGGAGCTGTTTTTT | CASSLRAGRNTGELFF
TRBJ2-1 | NA | TRBV20-1 | NA | TGCAGTGCTAGAGATCAGAGGGCTGACGGGCGGACGAGGTTCTTC | CSARDQRADGRTRFF
TRBJ1-1 | NA | TRBV7-8 | many | TGTGCCAGCAGCCCGGGAGCCTTGAACACTGAAGCTTTCTTT | CASSPGALNTEAFF
TRBJ1-2 | TRBD1 | TRBV6-5 | NA | TGTGCCAGCAGTTACTCTGCACTCACAGGGGCGGGTGGCTACACCTTC | CASSYSALTGAGGYTF
TRBJ2-7 | NA | TRBV7-9 | NA | TGTGCCAGCAGCTTCCCCGGGAGCTACGAGCAGTACTTC | CASSFPGSYEQYF
TRBJ2-7 | NA | TRBV7-9 | few | TGTGCCAGCAGCCCTCGGGACAAGAGTTCCTACGAGCAGTACTTC | CASSPRDKSSYEQYF
TRBJ2-3 | NA | TRBV7-6 | NA | TGTGCCAGCAGCTACCGGGCAACAGATACGCAGTATTTT | CASSYRATDTQYF
TRBJ1-1 | NA | TRBV29-1 | NA | TGCAGCGTGGGGATCCGGGACACCTTGAACACTGAAGCTTTCTTT | CSVGIRDTLNTEAFF
TRBJ2-3 | TRBD1 | TRBV6-5 | few | TGTGCCAGCAGTTATCGGACAGGATCCACAGATACGCAGTATTTT | CASSYRTGSTDTQYF
TRBJ1-5 | NA | TRBV7-2 | many | TGTGCCAGCAGCTTATCAGCAAACAATCAGCCCCAGCATTTT | CASSLSANNQPQHF
TRBJ2-2 | NA | TRBV3-1 | NA | TGTGCCAGCAGCCAAGTGCGCACCGGGGAGCTGTTTTTT | CASSQVRTGELFF
TRBJ2-5 | NA | TRBV20-1 | NA | TGCAGTGCTCAGCCCGTAGGCGCGATCCAAGAGACCCAGTACTTC | CSAQPVGAIQETQYF
TRBJ2-1 | NA | TRBV11-3 | NA | TGTGCCAGCAGCTTAGGTTCACACAATGAGCAGTTCTTC | CASSLGSHNEQFF
TRBJ2-7 | NA | TRBV6-2/TRBV6-3 | few | TGTGCCAGCCTTCAAGGATGGCACGCCGAGCAGTACTTC | CASLQGWHAEQYF
TRBJ1-2 | TRBD1 | TRBV4-3 | NA | TGCGCCAGCAGACTGGGACAGGGTAACTATGGCTACACCTTC | CASRLGQGNYGYTF
TRBJ2-2 | NA | TRBV6-5 | NA | TGTGCCACATCTAGATTTGGTGGGCTGTTTTTT | CATSRFGGLFF
TRBJ1-1 | NA | TRBV18 | NA | TGTGCCAGCTCACCCACAGGGTCCACTGAAGCTTTCTTT | CASSPTGSTEAFF
TRBJ2-7 | NA | TRBV18 | few | TGTGCCAGCTCGCCAGGGGGGGCAGTCTACGAGCAGTACTTC | CASSPGGAVYEQYF
TRBJ1-1 | TRBD1 | TRBV4-2 | few | TGTGCCAGCAGGACGGGACAGGGGGACACTGAAGCTTTCTTT | CASRTGQGDTEAFF
TRBJ1-4 | NA | TRBV7-6 | few | TGTGCCAGCAGTCGAATATCCAGGGGCGGGACAACTAATGAAAAACTGTTTTTT | CASSRISRGGTTNEKLFF
TRBJ2-5 | TRBD2 | TRBV5-5 | NA | TGTGCCAGCAGCTTGGGACTAGCGGCAATCGAGACCCAGTACTTC | CASSLGLAAIETQYF
TRBJ2-1 | NA | TRBV7-7 | NA | TGTGCTAGCAGCATAGGGACCGCCGACAATGAGCAGTTCTTC | CASSIGTADNEQFF
TRBJ2-7 | TRBD1 | TRBV20-1 | NA | TGCAGTGCAACCGGAGGACAGGGGGCTACCTACGAGCAGTACTTC | CSATGGQGATYEQYF
TRBJ1-1 | NA | TRBV20-1 | NA | TGCAGTGCCCGGGACATCCCACATGGGGCTTTCTTT | CSARDIPHGAFF
TRBJ2-7 | TRBD2 | TRBV27 | few | TGTGCCAGCAGCCCTCTCACTAGCGGGGTCTTCGAGCAGTACTTC | CASSPLTSGVFEQYF
TRBJ2-7 | NA | TRBV10-3 | NA | TGTGCCATCAGCTCAGGGTCCTACGAGCAGTACTTC | CAISSGSYEQYF
TRBJ1-5 | TRBD1 | TRBV7-9 | few | TGTGCCAGCAGCCGGACAGGGGGGAGCAATCAGCCCCAGCATTTT | CASSRTGGSNQPQHF
TRBJ2-6 | NA | TRBV7-2 | NA | TGTGCCAGCAGCTCCCCGGGACGAAGCTCTGGGGCCAACGTCCTGACTTTC | CASSSPGRSSGANVLTF
TRBJ2-2 | NA | TRBV4-2 | NA | TGTGCCAGCAGCCAAGATTTCAGTTCAGGGCCCGGGGAGCTGTTTTTT | CASSQDFSSGPGELFF
TRBJ2-1 | NA | TRBV13 | NA | TGTGCCAGCAGCCATCAAGGCCCCCTCGACAATGAGCAGTTCTTC | CASSHQGPLDNEQFF
TRBJ1-5 | TRBD1 | TRBV18 | NA | TGTGCCAGCTCACCGGGACAGGCCTTCAATCAGCCCCAGCATTTT | CASSPGQAFNQPQHF
TRBJ1-4 | NA | TRBV5-1 | NA | TGCGCCAGCAGCTTGGCCGGATCTACAGGGTGGGAAAAACTGTTTTTT | CASSLAGSTGWEKLFF
TRBJ2-1 | NA | TRBV18 | NA | TGTGCCAGCTCACCACGAAGTGAAGATGAGCAGTTCTTC | CASSPRSEDEQFF
TRBJ2-3 | NA | TRBV7-9 | few | TGTGCCAGCACCCCCTCCGGGACATTCCGTACCAGGGATACGCAGTATTTT | CASTPSGTFRTRDTQYF
TRBJ2-3 | NA | TRBV7-8 | few | TGTGTCAGCAGCTTGGGGTATAGGGCAGATACGCAGTATTTT | CVSSLGYRADTQYF
TRBJ1-1 | NA | TRBV9 | NA | TGTGCCAGCAGCGTATCCACGGTTAGCACTGAAGCTTTCTTT | CASSVSTVSTEAFF
TRBJ1-4 | NA | TRBV30 | few | TGTGCTATTACGGGGAAATACGATGAAAAACTGTTTTTT | CAITGKYDEKLFF